These T cell receptor beta chains were read from a single sample in a study of molecular identifiers for immune sequencing clone quantification. MiXCR, applied by TCRdb to the PCR reads, yields one record per CDR3 protein. The data hold 75,000 to 100,000 distinct CDR3 sequences, with around a fifth observed a single time. Material: naive CD8+ T cells from blood, with Jurkat cell RNA spiked in. These receptor sequences come from a human donor in good health. Some libraries in this study had Jurkat cell RNA spiked in. Each CDR3 is given with its conserved first and last residue. Fields, in order: V gene, clone size, J gene, CDR3 protein. Part of the rows lack a size; the others show once, few, many or a class for expanded clones.

TRBV2,many,TRBJ1-1,CASSEWEGDRTNTEAFF
TRBV2,many,TRBJ1-5,CASSETGYSNQPQHF
TRBV7-9,once,TRBJ1-4,CASSLSRGAGPNEKLFF
TRBV12-3/TRBV12-4,many,TRBJ2-3,CASSPLDRVSTDTQYF
TRBV20-1,few,TRBJ2-7,CSAREPRGKSSYEQYF
TRBV18,many,TRBJ2-7,CASSSGQGYEQYF
TRBV19,-,TRBJ2-7,CASSVTGTGAYEQYF
TRBV28,many,TRBJ2-7,CASSLGLAGVSEQYF
TRBV27,many,TRBJ1-1,CASSQGQRYTEAFF
TRBV28,-,TRBJ1-5,CASSFLRRGEGGNQPQHF
TRBV4-1,many,TRBJ2-7,CASSQAGGLYEQYF
TRBV19,few,TRBJ2-1,CASSITGGSYNEQFF
TRBV7-8,many,TRBJ2-1,CASSPSGGAYNEQFF
TRBV7-9,many,TRBJ2-3,CASSSGTASSDTQYF
TRBV20-1,many,TRBJ2-2,CSASRGDVWTGELFF
TRBV29-1,many,TRBJ1-1,CSAPGHPNTEAFF
TRBV14,many,TRBJ2-2,CASSHRDTFTGELFF